This is a list of T cell receptor beta chains from one sample in a study of siplizumab effects on memory and regulatory T cells. The repertoire was sequenced with immunoSEQ multiplex PCR; TCRdb's copy has only in-frame clones and lacks some. The repertoire includes more than 45,000 clones, more than 85% of them detected once, and about 40% sits in the top ten. The specimen was CD8+ T cells sorted from blood. The receptors here all came from a human donor in good health. CDR3s include the opening cysteine and the closing phenylalanine or tryptophan. The D gene is left open where the match is weak. A clone size is listed for some rows: how often the clone was seen (once, few, many), or a class if it is expanded.

J gene,V gene,D gene,clone size,CDR3 DNA,CDR3 protein
TRBJ1-2,TRBV29-1,NA,NA,TGCAGCGTCCAAGGGGCAGGGGCTATTCCCCTCTATGGCTACACCTTC,CSVQGAGAIPLYGYTF
TRBJ2-7,TRBV2,NA,NA,TGTGCCAGCATCCTTCGGTCTGGCGAGCAGTACTTC,CASILRSGEQYF
TRBJ2-3,TRBV28,NA,NA,TGTGCCAGCAGTTTACCTCCGGACTCGGCGTTAGTCGATACGCAGTATTTT,CASSLPPDSALVDTQYF
TRBJ1-4,TRBV28,NA,NA,TGTGCCAGCGGGCGGTCTAATGAAAAACTGTTTTTT,CASGRSNEKLFF
TRBJ2-1,TRBV7-2,NA,NA,TGTGCCAGCAGCCAGACTCCGGGACGTAATGAGCAGTTCTTC,CASSQTPGRNEQFF
TRBJ1-2,TRBV7-9,TRBD1,NA,TGTGCCAGCAGCTTTGGGGGCGACAGGGGCTATGGCTACACCTTC,CASSFGGDRGYGYTF
TRBJ2-5,TRBV30,TRBD2,NA,TGTGCCTGGAGTAAAAGCGGGAGTTTAGAGACCCAGTACTTC,CAWSKSGSLETQYF
TRBJ2-3,TRBV28,TRBD2,once,TGTGCCAGCAGCTCGGGACTACCCACAGATACGCAGTATTTT,CASSSGLPTDTQYF
TRBJ2-2,TRBV6-5,NA,medium-sized,TGTGCCAGCAGTTTCACTGGGGAGACCGGGGAGCTGTTTTTT,CASSFTGETGELFF
TRBJ1-4,TRBV29-1,NA,NA,TGCAGCGTTTCTTCGACAGCAACTAATGAAAAACTGTTTTTT,CSVSSTATNEKLFF
TRBJ2-3,TRBV29-1,NA,NA,TGCAGCGTCGAGGGGGGTCTCACAGATACGCAGTATTTT,CSVEGGLTDTQYF
TRBJ2-1,TRBV5-6,TRBD1,NA,TGTGCCAGCAGATATACCGGGACAGGGGATTACAATGAGCAGTTCTTC,CASRYTGTGDYNEQFF
TRBJ2-7,TRBV7-9,NA,NA,TGTGCCAGCAGCTTACCGGGCGGCGCCTACGAGCAGTACTTC,CASSLPGGAYEQYF
TRBJ2-5,TRBV2,TRBD2,NA,TGTGCCAGCAGACTACTAGCGGGAGTTGGCCAAGAGACCCAGTACTTC,CASRLLAGVGQETQYF
TRBJ2-3,TRBV10-2,NA,NA,TGCGCCAGCAGTGAGTCAGGAAGCACAGATACGCAGTATTTT,CASSESGSTDTQYF
TRBJ2-3,TRBV27,NA,once,TGTGCCAGCAGTGGAAATAGCGGACACACAGATACGCAGTATTTT,CASSGNSGHTDTQYF
TRBJ2-5,TRBV9,TRBD2,NA,TGTGCCAGCAGCGTAGGGGGAGGGGACCGAGAGACCCAGTACTTC,CASSVGGGDRETQYF
TRBJ2-2,TRBV7-9,NA,NA,TGTGCCAGCATTCAGGGGCAGGGCCGCACCGGGGAGCTGTTTTTT,CASIQGQGRTGELFF
TRBJ2-3,TRBV27,TRBD2,NA,TGTGCCAGCAGTTTAGGACTAGCGGGAACTACAGATACGCAGTATTTT,CASSLGLAGTTDTQYF
TRBJ2-7,TRBV18,TRBD2,NA,TGTGCCACCCTCGGGGGGGTTGGTCTTAACAGCGGGAGAGTGAGCGAGCAGTACTTC,CATLGGVGLNSGRVSEQYF
TRBJ2-5,TRBV7-8,NA,NA,TGTGCCAGCAGCTTGTTTCGCGGGACACAACAAGAGACCCAGTACTTC,CASSLFRGTQQETQYF
TRBJ2-3,TRBV4-3,NA,NA,TGCGCCAGCAGACGAGGCTTAGCGGCATCAAGCACAGATACGCAGTATTTT,CASRRGLAASSTDTQYF
TRBJ1-2,TRBV6-5,NA,NA,TGTGCCAGCAGTGGCAGCAACTATGGCTACACCTTC,CASSGSNYGYTF
TRBJ2-3,TRBV2,NA,NA,TGTGCCAGCAGTACCCTCTGGGGGGAAAGCACAGATACGCAGTATTTT,CASSTLWGESTDTQYF
TRBJ1-5,TRBV9,TRBD1,NA,TGTGCCAGCAGCGTGGGACAGGGCAGTCATCAGCCCCAGCATTTT,CASSVGQGSHQPQHF
TRBJ1-1,TRBV5-1,TRBD1,NA,TGCGCCAGCAGTAGGACAGGGGGTGGGAACACTGAAGCTTTCTTT,CASSRTGGGNTEAFF
TRBJ2-5,TRBV7-3,NA,NA,TGTGCCAGCAGCTTAACCGGGAAAGAGACCCAGTACTTC,CASSLTGKETQYF
TRBJ2-3,TRBV27,NA,NA,TGTGCCAGCAGTTCACTAGCAACCACAGATACGCAGTATTTT,CASSSLATTDTQYF
TRBJ2-6,TRBV13,TRBD1,NA,TGTGCCAGCAGCACTGGACAGGGCTCTGGGGCCAACGTCCTGACTTTC,CASSTGQGSGANVLTF
TRBJ2-2,TRBV7-2,NA,NA,TGTGCCAGCAGAGTCGGACTATTCAGGTCCACAGGGTTCACCGGGGAGCTGTTTTTT,CASRVGLFRSTGFTGELFF
TRBJ1-5,TRBV9,NA,NA,TGTGCCAGCAGCCCCCGCCCGATAGTTATAGTATGCAATCAGCCCCAGCATTTT,CASSPRPIVIVCNQPQHF